Each of the 15 T cell receptor beta chains below was sequenced from the same sample in a study of monozygotic twins with inflammatory bowel disease. TCRdb reprocessed the 5' RACE reads, with one entry per CDR3 protein and no DNA. The sample includes about 380,000 distinct CDR3 sequences. Sample: blood. The source is a human donor with ulcerative colitis or Crohn's disease, or a healthy co-twin of an affected twin (not recorded which).

The chain recombines TRBV7-9 with TRBJ1-5; the TCRdb call, TRBD1, lacks DNA for checking. The CDR3 spans 16 residues. The germline V gene encodes CDR1 SEHNR and CDR2 FQNEAQ (reference sequence). The CDR3 spells CASSLAGTVSNQPQHF.

The V call is TRBV10-3, the J call TRBJ2-5. CDR3 length: 15 residues. CDR1 is ENHRY, CDR2 SYGVKD, per germline. Here the CDR3 reads CAISDNGRSRETQYF.

This chain links TRBV5-1 with TRBJ1-1; TCRdb indicates TRBD1, and absent DNA this call remains unverified. The CDR3 contains 14 residues. Germline CDR1 is SGHRS and CDR2 is YFSETQ. The CDR3 sequence is CASRRNQGNTEAFF.

The genes are TRBV6-1 and TRBJ2-5; TCRdb calls TRBD1, which cannot be checked without DNA. CDR3 length: 13 residues. Germline assignment: CDR1 MNHNS and CDR2 SASEGT. The CDR3 sequence: CASSGDREETQYF.

J is TRBJ2-7 and V is TRBV12-3 or TRBV12-4. CDR3 length: 14 amino acids. The CDR3 loop reads CASRGWAGPYEQYF.

V usage is TRBV10-3 and J usage is TRBJ2-5; lacking DNA, the TRBD1 call made by TCRdb goes unchecked. The CDR3 loop spans 15 amino acids. The germline gives CDR1 ENHRY, CDR2 SYGVKD. The CDR3 sequence: CAISAVPGPQETQYF.

This chain links TRBV7-6 with TRBJ2-1; checking the TCRdb D call of TRBD2 is not possible without DNA. This CDR3 region has 17 residues. CDR1 and CDR2 (germline): SGHVS, FNYEAQ. The CDR3 here is CASSSSGGPSSYNEQFF.

V is TRBV14 and J is TRBJ1-4. CDR1 SGHDN and CDR2 FVKESK come from the germline V gene. This CDR3 contains 15 residues. CDR3 protein: CASSQDRATNEKLFF.

The rearrangement uses TRBV7-9 and TRBJ1-6. Germline-derived CDR1 and CDR2 are SEHNR and FQNEAQ (reference sequence). There are 15 residues in the CDR3. CDR3 in amino acids: CASSFGRTYNSPLHF.

This chain joins TRBV28 and TRBJ1-1; there is no DNA to check the TCRdb D call of TRBD1. The CDR3 runs 12 residues. The germline gives CDR1 MDHEN, CDR2 SYDVKM. The CDR3 sequence: CASSTQDTEAFF. The full variable domain, its missing parts supplied by reference TRBV28 and TRBJ1-1, is DVKVTQSSRYLVKRTGEKVFLECVQDMDHENMFWYRQDPGLGLRLIYFSYDVKMKEKGDIPEGYSVSREKKERFSLILESASTNQTSMYLCASSTQDTEAFFGQGTRLTVV.

V gene TRBV6-5 combines with J gene TRBJ1-2; TCRdb's D gene call, TRBD1, goes unchecked for lack of DNA. The CDR3 is 17 amino acids. Germline values: CDR1 MNHEY, CDR2 SVGAGI. This CDR3 is CASSSRSTGQPNYGYTF.

The rearrangement joins TRBV2 to TRBJ2-5; TCRdb indicates TRBD1, and absent DNA this call remains unverified. The CDR3 is 12 residues long. Germline V gene data show CDR1 as SNHLY and CDR2 as FYNNEI. CDR3 loop: CASSPSAETQYF.

The rearrangement joins TRBV5-1 to TRBJ2-7; the TCRdb D gene call, TRBD2, has no DNA to confirm it. This CDR3 is 15 amino acids long. Germline CDR1 is SGHRS and CDR2 is YFSETQ. The CDR3 loop reads CASGRPGGGSYEQYF.

The chain joins TRBV6-6 to TRBJ1-1. Germline assignment: CDR1 MNHNY and CDR2 SVGAGI (reference sequence). The CDR3 extends over 12 amino acids. Here the CDR3 reads CASSYGGNEAFF.

The J gene is TRBJ1-4, the V gene TRBV27; the D call of TRBD1 rests on TCRdb alone, since no DNA is present to check it. Germline CDR1 and CDR2: MNHEY and SMNVEV (reference sequence). The CDR3 consists of 18 residues. Here the CDR3 reads CASSLVRGGAGTNEKLFF.